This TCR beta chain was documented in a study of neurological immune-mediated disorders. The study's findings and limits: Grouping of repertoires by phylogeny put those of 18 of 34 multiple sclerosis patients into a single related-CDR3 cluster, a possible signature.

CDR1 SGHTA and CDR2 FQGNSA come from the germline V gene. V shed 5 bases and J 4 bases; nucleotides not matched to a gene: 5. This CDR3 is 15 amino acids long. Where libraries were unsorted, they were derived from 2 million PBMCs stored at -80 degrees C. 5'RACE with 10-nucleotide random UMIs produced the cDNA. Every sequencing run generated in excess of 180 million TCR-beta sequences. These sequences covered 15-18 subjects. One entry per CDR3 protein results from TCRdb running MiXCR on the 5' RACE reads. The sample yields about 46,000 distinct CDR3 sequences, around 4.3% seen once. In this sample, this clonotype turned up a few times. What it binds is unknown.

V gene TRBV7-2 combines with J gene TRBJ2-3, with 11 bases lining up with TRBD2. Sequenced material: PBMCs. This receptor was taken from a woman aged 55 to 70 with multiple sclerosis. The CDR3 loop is CASSPWTSGPDTQYF. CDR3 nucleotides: TGTGCCAGCAGCCCCTGGACTAGCGGGCCAGATACGCAGTATTTT.